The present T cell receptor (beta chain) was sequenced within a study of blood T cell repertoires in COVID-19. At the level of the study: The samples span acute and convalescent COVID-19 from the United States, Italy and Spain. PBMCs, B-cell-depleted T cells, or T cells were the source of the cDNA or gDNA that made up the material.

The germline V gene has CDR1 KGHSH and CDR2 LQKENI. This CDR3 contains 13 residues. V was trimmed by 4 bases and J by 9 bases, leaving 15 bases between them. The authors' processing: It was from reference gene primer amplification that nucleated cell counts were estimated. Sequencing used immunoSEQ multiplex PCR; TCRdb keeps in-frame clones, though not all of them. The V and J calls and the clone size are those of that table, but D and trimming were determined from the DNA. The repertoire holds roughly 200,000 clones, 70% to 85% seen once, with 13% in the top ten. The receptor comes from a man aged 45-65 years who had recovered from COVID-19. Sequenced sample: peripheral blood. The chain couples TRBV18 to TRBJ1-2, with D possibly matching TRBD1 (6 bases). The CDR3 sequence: CASSLTYRERYTF. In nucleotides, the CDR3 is TGTGCCAGCTCACTCACTTACAGGGAACGCTACACCTTC.